This T cell receptor (beta chain) came from a study of blood T cells in healthy people across ages. Overall study findings and caveats: Unsorted PBMCs prevented conclusive naive versus antigen-experienced comparison. Donor CMV infection status was unknown, possibly confounding age-related changes in expanded clonotypes.

A minimum of 6.5 million PBMCs was isolated per sample. Primers used in a second PCR of roughly 7 to 11 cycles were a sample-barcoded 5' primer and a J-beta primer mix. Each cDNA molecule was tagged by a template-switch adaptor with 12 random nucleotides. MiXCR was run by TCRdb on the 5' RACE reads, yielding one entry per CDR3 protein. The sample holds 590,000 or so distinct CDR3 sequences; approximately 30% are singletons and the top ten take 15% to 19%. Germline values: CDR1 SGHAT, CDR2 FQDESV (reference sequence). CDR3 length: 14 residues. Deletions cut 4 bases from V and 5 bases from J, with 11 bases between. Remarks on this clonotype: Its antigen is not known.

The receptor was derived from a woman older than 75 in good health. The sequenced sample was blood. This chain links TRBV11-1 with TRBJ2-2; the D gene is possibly TRBD2 (5 bases). In nucleotides, the CDR3 is TGTGCCAGCAGCTCCGGACCGGGGACCGGGGAGCTGTTTTTT. Translated: CASSSGPGTGELFF. Variable domain in full (rest from reference TRBV11-1 and TRBJ2-2): EAEVAQSPRYKITEKSQAVAFWCDPISGHATLYWYRQILGQGPELLVQFQDESVVDDSQLPKDRFSAERLKGVDSTLKIQPAELGDSAMYLCASSSGPGTGELFFGEGSRLTVL.